These 10 T cell receptor beta chains originate from one sample sequenced in a study of CD8+CD57+ T cells in acquired aplastic anemia. Genomic DNA, serving as template, underwent TCR beta VDJ and CDR3 profiling. One entry per CDR3 protein results from TCRdb running MiXCR on the reads. The table shows some 150,000 distinct CDR3 sequences, with less than 45% occurring only once. The sample was sorted CD4+, CD8+, or CD8+CD57+ T cells (not recorded which) from PBMCs. These TCRs come from a human donor in good health, serving as a control.

Ten or more counts support this clonotype. The chain uses TRBV6-5 and TRBJ2-1; D remains ambiguous. The CDR3 contains 12 residues. V lost 4 bases and J 15 bases, leaving 16 bases between the germline ends. From germline, CDR1 is MNHEY and CDR2 SVGAGI. CDR3 DNA sequence: TGTGCCAGCAGTTTGGACCCGACGCAAGCGTTCTTC. This codes for CASSLDPTQAFF.

There are many counts of this clonotype. The CDR3 sequence: CASSEDGGEQQPQHF. The CDR3, as DNA: TGTGCCAGCAGTGAAGATGGGGGGGAACAGCAGCCCCAGCATTTT. The chain recombines TRBV2 with TRBJ1-5, with D perhaps matching TRBD1 (5 bases). CDR1 is SNHLY and CDR2 is FYNNEI in the germline V gene. V lost 1 base and J 7 bases, leaving 14 bases between the germline ends. This CDR3 comprises 15 residues.

Worth noting for this clonotype: A junction end diverges from the germline sequence, so it may reflect a read error. The V call is TRBV13, the J call TRBJ2-7; 11 nucleotides align to TRBD2. The CDR3 totals 12 residues. Germline CDR1 and CDR2: PRHDT and FYEKMQ (reference sequence). CDR3: CASGLAGYGQYF. CDR3 sequence (DNA): TGTGCCAGCGGACTAGCGGGCTACGGGCAGTACTTC.

The V and J genes are TRBV24-1 and TRBJ2-1; 8 bases match TRBD2. The CDR3 covers 16 residues. Germline lookup yields CDR1 KGHDR and CDR2 SFDVKD. The V gene end was trimmed by 4 bases and the J gene end by 2 bases; junction bases not matched to a gene: 6. CDR3 amino acids: CATSEPTSGAYNEQFF. The CDR3 coding sequence is TGTGCCACCAGTGAGCCTACTAGCGGAGCCTACAATGAGCAGTTCTTC.

The chain uses TRBV20-1 and TRBJ1-2; tentatively, D is TRBD1 (5 bases). Germline V CDR1 and CDR2: DFQATT, SNEGSKA (reference sequence). Trimming took off 0 bases at V and 1 base at J, with 15 bases between the two ends. This CDR3 spans 16 amino acids. CDR3: CSARDAGQAYNYGYTF. The CDR3 bases are TGCAGTGCTAGAGACGCTGGACAAGCGTATAACTATGGCTACACCTTC.

Comment on this clonotype: A junction boundary mismatches the germline segment, possibly from a read error. The J gene is TRBJ1-6, the V gene TRBV15; D is unresolved. The germline V gene has CDR1 LNHNV and CDR2 YYDKDF (reference sequence). The CDR3 has 14 amino acids. The CDR3 spells CAISRAGSNSPLHF. The CDR3 nucleotides are TGTGCCATCAGCAGAGCCGGGAGTAATTCACCCCTCCACTTT.

The rearrangement joins TRBV30 to TRBJ1-6; D is undetermined. The V gene's germline CDR1 is GTSNPN and CDR2 SVGIG (reference sequence). The germline V and J ends were trimmed by 4 bases and 0 bases, with 10 bases remaining between them. The CDR3 is made up of 15 amino acids. The DNA of the CDR3 is TGTGCCTGGAACCTTAGGAGCTCCTATAATTCACCCCTCCACTTT. This sequence encodes CAWNLRSSYNSPLHF.

The chain uses TRBV19 and TRBJ1-1; no definite D call. The V gene's germline CDR1 is LNHDA and CDR2 SQIVND (reference sequence). The V and J ends lost 1 base and 4 bases respectively, with 4 bases between them. The CDR3 loop spans 12 amino acids. The CDR3 nucleotides read TGTGCCAGTAGTATAGGGAGCACTGAAGCTTTCTTT. As protein: CASSIGSTEAFF.

In its sample, this clonotype was seen a few times. The rearrangement joins TRBV5-6 to TRBJ2-7, with a weak D call TRBD1 (6 bases). V was clipped by 4 bases and J by 0 bases, with 11 bases between them. The V gene's germline CDR1 is SGHDT and CDR2 YYEEEE. The length of the CDR3 is 14 residues. The CDR3 reads CASSNREGSYEQYF. CDR3 nucleotides: TGTGCCAGCAGCAACAGGGAAGGCTCCTACGAGCAGTACTTC.

There are many counts of this clonotype. The J gene is TRBJ1-5, the V gene TRBV12-3 or TRBV12-4; D ambiguous. The CDR3 totals 13 residues. With 3 bases removed from V and 7 bases from J, the gap between germline ends came to 10 bases. The CDR3 here is CASSFEGIQPQHF. CDR3 DNA: TGTGCCAGCAGTTTCGAGGGTATCCAGCCCCAGCATTTT.